The rows below give T cell receptor beta chains drawn from one sample of a study of a mutant IDH1 vaccine in newly diagnosed glioma. What these receptors recognize is not known. Sequencing used immunoSEQ multiplex PCR; TCRdb keeps in-frame clones, though not all of them. The table has some 87,000 clones, about 81% seen once; the top ten hold 5.2%. Sequenced material: PBMCs, taken from a glioma patient whose treatment included an IDH1 peptide vaccine. The source is a man in his forties or fifties with glioma. Each CDR3 is given with its conserved first and last residue. D genes are given only for firm matches.

V gene	J gene	D gene	CDR3 protein
TRBV6-6	TRBJ1-2	-	CASSQTDNYGYTF
TRBV6-5	TRBJ2-7	TRBD1	CASSLLPGGVNSEQYF
TRBV7-2	TRBJ1-1	-	CASSPPAVVWNTEAFF
TRBV4-1	TRBJ2-7	-	CASSQDPVPGREQYF
TRBV27	-	TRBD1	CATKGRGTGGYEQYF
TRBV28	TRBJ2-3	TRBD2	CASSWSGGDTDTQYF
TRBV6-5	TRBJ1-1	-	CASNPGVGNTEAFF
TRBV29-1	TRBJ2-3	-	CSVESGVTDTQYF
TRBV30	TRBJ2-1	-	CAWRETTSYNEQFF
TRBV7-9	TRBJ1-5	-	CASSLGVEPQHF
TRBV5-6	TRBJ2-7	-	CASSSILRDQYSEQYF
TRBV28	TRBJ2-1	-	CASNRAGVRNEQFF
TRBV4-2	TRBJ2-7	TRBD1	CASSQVGQGALSTYEQYF
TRBV5-4	TRBJ1-2	-	CASSFPGGQGSGYTF
TRBV7-6	TRBJ2-1	-	CASSVVSSYNEQFF
TRBV6-6	TRBJ1-1	-	CASSPGANTEAFF
TRBV5-1	TRBJ2-6	TRBD1	CASSLAGTGSSGANVLTF
TRBV25-1	TRBJ2-7	-	CASSEPQGEQYF
TRBV19	TRBJ2-7	-	CASSSTYQQYF
TRBV7-6	TRBJ1-2	-	CASSLSAGGASNYGYTF
TRBV12-5	TRBJ2-2	-	CASGLVRGQERAGELFF
TRBV7-6	TRBJ2-7	TRBD2	CASSLTVREGIGEQYF
TRBV19	TRBJ1-1	TRBD1	CASVPRGGGSPHLEAFF